This record looks at one T cell receptor beta chain sequence and its context. The source of the sample is a study of OX40 agonist ivuxolimab in advanced cancers. At the level of the study: Among those enrolled, mean age was about 62 years (range about 23 to 90) and roughly 84% were male.

The assay was immunoSEQ multiplex PCR, and TCRdb's table has in-frame clones only and misses some. The sample shows around 50,000 clones, 75% to 85% of them seen only once. From germline, CDR1 is KGHSH and CDR2 LQKENI. Trimming pared 2 bases from V and 5 bases from J, leaving 11 bases between. The CDR3 length is 14 residues. The chain carries TRBV18 and TRBJ2-3; D perhaps matches TRBD2 (6 bases). The sequence was collected from an adult with an advanced solid tumor such as melanoma, head and neck, liver or kidney cancer. Material: CD4+ or CD8+ T cells sorted from blood, obtained in a trial of the OX40 agonist ivuxolimab. The CDR3 DNA reads as TGTGCCAGCTCACCAACCAGGCGGGAAGATACGCAGTATTTT. Translation gives CASSPTRREDTQYF.